These 6 T cell receptor beta chains were all obtained from the same sample, sequenced in a study of cytomegalovirus exposure and HLA in healthy donors. PCR used 60 Vbeta primers and 13 Jbeta primers. TCRdb keeps only in-frame clones here, not all; method: immunoSEQ multiplex PCR. The sample lists some 160,000 clones; around 81% were seen once. Input material: PBMCs. The receptors shown here come from a man in his forties in good health and CMV-seronegative.

The rearrangement links TRBV4-1 to TRBJ2-3, with no clear D. The germline V gene encodes CDR1 MGHRA and CDR2 YSYEKL. Trimming stripped 7 bases from V and 4 bases from J, with 15 bases between. The CDR3 is 14 residues long. Here the CDR3 DNA reads TGCGCCAGCACCCTGTGGGTAGCAGCAGATACGCAGTATTTT. Translated: CASTLWVAADTQYF.

The rearrangement links TRBV4-3 to TRBJ2-7, with D possibly matching TRBD1 (5 bases). There are 15 residues in the CDR3. The V gene lost 4 bases and the J gene lost 2 bases, with 15 bases spanning the gap. From germline, CDR1 is LGHNA and CDR2 YSLEER. The CDR3 DNA sequence: TGCGCCAGCAGCCTGGGGCGGACAACGGCCTACGAGCAGTACTTC. It is translated as CASSLGRTTAYEQYF.

The rearrangement joins TRBV6-5 to TRBJ1-2; no definite D call. CDR3 length equals 14 residues. The germline gives CDR1 MNHEY, CDR2 SVGAGI. The V and J ends lost 2 bases and 0 bases respectively, with 7 bases between them. The CDR3: CASSYLSSNYGYTF. CDR3 DNA sequence: TGTGCCAGCAGTTACCTATCCTCTAACTATGGCTACACCTTC.

The CDR3 loop reads CASSLPPSGTGGSNYGYTF. The CDR3 region has the DNA TGCGCCAGCAGTCTGCCCCCTTCCGGGACAGGGGGCAGTAACTATGGCTACACCTTC. The V gene is TRBV23-1, the J gene TRBJ1-2, with 12 bases that match TRBD1. TRBV23-1 belongs to the ORF category, with a function that is uncertain. The J segment lost 1 base and the V segment lost 4 bases, leaving 13 bases of the junction unmatched. The CDR3 spans 19 residues.

This sequence joins TRBV7-9 and TRBJ2-7; D might be TRBD2 (5 bases). Trimming cost V 5 bases and J 2 bases, with 10 bases left between them. Germline CDR1 reads SEHNR; CDR2 reads FQNEAQ (reference sequence). The CDR3 loop spans 13 amino acids. The CDR3 loop reads CASSPPGTYEQYF. The CDR3 DNA is TGTGCCAGCAGCCCCCCGGGGACCTACGAGCAGTACTTC.

CDR3 coding DNA: TGTGCCAGCACCCAAGGGGTGTCCTACGAGCAGTACTTC. Translation gives CASTQGVSYEQYF. The chain uses TRBV7-2 and TRBJ2-7; tentatively, D is TRBD1 (5 bases). Germline values: CDR1 SGHTA, CDR2 FQGNSA. V was cut by 7 bases and J by 1 base, with 11 bases left in between. The CDR3 is 13 residues long.